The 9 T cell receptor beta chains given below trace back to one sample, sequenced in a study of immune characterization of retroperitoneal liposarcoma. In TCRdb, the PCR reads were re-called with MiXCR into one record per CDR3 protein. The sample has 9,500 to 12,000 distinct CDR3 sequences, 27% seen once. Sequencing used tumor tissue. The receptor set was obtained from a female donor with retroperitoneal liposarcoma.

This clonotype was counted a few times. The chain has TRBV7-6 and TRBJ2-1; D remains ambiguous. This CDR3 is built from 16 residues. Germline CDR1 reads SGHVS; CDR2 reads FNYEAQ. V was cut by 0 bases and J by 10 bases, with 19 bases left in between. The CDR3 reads CASSLALGGRPYEQFF. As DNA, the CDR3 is TGTGCCAGCAGCTTAGCGTTAGGCGGCCGTCCCTACGAGCAGTTCTTC.

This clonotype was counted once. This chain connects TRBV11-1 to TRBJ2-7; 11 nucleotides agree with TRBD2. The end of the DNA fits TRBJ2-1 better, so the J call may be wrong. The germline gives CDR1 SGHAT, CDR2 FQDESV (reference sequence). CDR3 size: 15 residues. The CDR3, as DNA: TGTGCCAGCAGCCCACTAGCGGGGGCGAACAATGAGCAGTTCTTC. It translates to CASSPLAGANNEQFF.

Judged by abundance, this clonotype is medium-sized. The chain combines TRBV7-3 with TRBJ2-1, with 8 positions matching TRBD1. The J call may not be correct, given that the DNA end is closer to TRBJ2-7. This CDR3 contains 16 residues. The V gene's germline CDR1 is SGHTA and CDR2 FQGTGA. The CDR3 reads CASSPNRHGQGREQYF. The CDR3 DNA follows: TGTGCCAGCAGCCCTAACCGGCATGGACAGGGTCGCGAGCAGTACTTC.

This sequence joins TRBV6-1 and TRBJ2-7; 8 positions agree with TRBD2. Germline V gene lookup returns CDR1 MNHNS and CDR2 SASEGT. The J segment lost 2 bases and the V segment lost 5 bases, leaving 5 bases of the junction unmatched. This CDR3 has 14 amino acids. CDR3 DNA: TGTGCCAGCAGTTCGGGGGGGCTTGCCTACGAGCAGTACTTC. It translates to CASSSGGLAYEQYF.

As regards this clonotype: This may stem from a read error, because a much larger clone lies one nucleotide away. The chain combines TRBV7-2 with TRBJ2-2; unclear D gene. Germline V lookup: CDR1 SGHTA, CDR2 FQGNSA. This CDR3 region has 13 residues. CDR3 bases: TGTGCCAACAGCTTAGTGAACACCGGGGAGCTGTTTTTT. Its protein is CANSLVNTGELFF.

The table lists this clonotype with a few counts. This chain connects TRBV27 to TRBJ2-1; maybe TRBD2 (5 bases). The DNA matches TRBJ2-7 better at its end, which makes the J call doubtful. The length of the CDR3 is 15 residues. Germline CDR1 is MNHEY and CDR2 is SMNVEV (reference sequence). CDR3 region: CASSLTPGLNYEQYF. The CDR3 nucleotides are TGTGCCAGCAGTCTCACTCCTGGACTTAACTACGAGCAGTACTTC.

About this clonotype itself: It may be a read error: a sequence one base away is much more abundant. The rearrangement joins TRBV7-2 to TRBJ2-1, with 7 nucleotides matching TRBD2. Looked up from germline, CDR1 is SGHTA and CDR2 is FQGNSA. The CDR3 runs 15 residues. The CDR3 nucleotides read TGTGCCAGCAGCTTTCGGAGCGGGGATTACAATGAGCAGTTATTC. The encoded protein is CASSFRSGDYNEQLF.

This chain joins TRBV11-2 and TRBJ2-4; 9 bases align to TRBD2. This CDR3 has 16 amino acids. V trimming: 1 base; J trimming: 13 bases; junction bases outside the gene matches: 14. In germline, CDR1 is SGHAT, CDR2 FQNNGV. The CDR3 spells CASSLGLAGFYNEQYF. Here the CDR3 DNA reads TGTGCCAGCAGCTTAGGTCTAGCGGGATTTTACAATGAGCAGTACTTC.

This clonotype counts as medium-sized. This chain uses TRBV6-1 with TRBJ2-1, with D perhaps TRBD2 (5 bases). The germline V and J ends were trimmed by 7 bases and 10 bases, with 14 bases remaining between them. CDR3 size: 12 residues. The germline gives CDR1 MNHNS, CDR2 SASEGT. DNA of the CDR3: TGTGCCAGCACGGGGATGGGATACGAGCAGTTCTTC. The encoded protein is CASTGMGYEQFF.